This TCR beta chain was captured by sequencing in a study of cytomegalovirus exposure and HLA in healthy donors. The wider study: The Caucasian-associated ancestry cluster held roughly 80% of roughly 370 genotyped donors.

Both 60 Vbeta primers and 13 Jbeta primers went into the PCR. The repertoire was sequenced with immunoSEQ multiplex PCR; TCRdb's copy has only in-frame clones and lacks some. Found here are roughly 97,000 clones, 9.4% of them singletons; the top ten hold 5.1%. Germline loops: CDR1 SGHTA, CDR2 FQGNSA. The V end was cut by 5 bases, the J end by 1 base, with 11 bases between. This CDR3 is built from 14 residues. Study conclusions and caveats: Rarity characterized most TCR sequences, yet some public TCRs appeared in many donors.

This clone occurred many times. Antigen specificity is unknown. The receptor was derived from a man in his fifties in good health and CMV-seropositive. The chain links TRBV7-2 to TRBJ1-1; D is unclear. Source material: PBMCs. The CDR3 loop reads CASSRGSRNTEAFF. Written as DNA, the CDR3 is TGTGCCAGCAGCCGGGGAAGTCGGAACACTGAAGCTTTCTTT.